A single sample is the source of the 12 T cell receptor beta chains below, sequenced in a study of T cell changes during pregnancy in multiple sclerosis. Produced via immunoSEQ multiplex PCR; TCRdb's table is partial and in-frame only. The sample carries 40,000 to 55,000 clones, 90% recorded once. Sequences were derived from peripheral blood, sampled in the second trimester of pregnancy. These receptors originate from a female donor in good health, enrolled as a control in a pregnancy study.

The CDR3 bases are TGTGCCAGCAGCACGAGGTTTAGGACAGGAAATCCCGGGGAGCTGTTTTTT. The encoded protein is CASSTRFRTGNPGELFF. The chain uses TRBV25-1 and TRBJ2-2; TRBD1 matches at 7 bases. Germline values: CDR1 MGHDK, CDR2 SYGVNS. V lost 6 bases and J lost 6; bases outside the gene matches: 16. The CDR3 spans 17 residues.

The CDR3 loop reads CASSSNPDRGTEAFF. As DNA, the CDR3 is TGTGCCAGCAGCTCGAACCCTGACAGGGGCACTGAAGCTTTCTTT. This rearrangement joins TRBV5-4 to TRBJ1-1; 8 bases match TRBD1. This CDR3 has 15 residues. V was clipped by 3 bases and J by 4 bases; unmatched bases: 8. Germline CDR1 and CDR2: SGHNT and YYREEE (reference sequence).

The chain is built from TRBV9 and TRBJ2-6, with D possibly being TRBD1 (5 bases). The V end lost 4 bases, the J end lost 4 bases, and 9 bases lay between the germline ends. CDR3 size: 14 residues. Per germline, CDR1 SGDLS and CDR2 YYNGEE. In DNA form, the CDR3 reads TGTGCCAGCAGCCCTAACAGGGGGGCCAACGTCCTGACTTTC. Its protein is CASSPNRGANVLTF. Using reference TRBV9 and TRBJ2-6 for the parts outside the CDR3, the full variable domain is DSGVTQTPKHLITATGQRVTLRCSPRSGDLSVYWYQQSLDQGLQFLIQYYNGEERAKGNILERFSAQQFPDLHSELNLSSLELGDSALYFCASSPNRGANVLTFGAGSRLTVL.

The chain employs TRBV6-1 and TRBJ2-7, with TRBD2 matching over 10 bases. Trimming removed 7 bases from V and 5 bases from J; junction bases left unmatched: 8. This CDR3 contains 14 residues. Germline CDR1 and CDR2: MNHNS and SASEGT. The CDR3 spells CASTLAGEFNEQYF. In DNA, the CDR3 is TGTGCCAGCACTCTAGCGGGGGAGTTCAACGAGCAGTACTTC.

This chain uses TRBV6-6 with TRBJ1-2; D unclear. Germline-derived CDR1 and CDR2 are MNHNY and SVGAGI (reference sequence). The CDR3 is made up of 12 amino acids. V was shortened by 6 bases and J by 4 bases, with 9 bases between the two germline ends. The CDR3 spells CASSPKSYGYTF. In DNA form, the CDR3 reads TGTGCCAGCAGCCCTAAAAGCTATGGCTACACCTTC.

The genes are TRBV5-1 and TRBJ1-2; 8 bases fit TRBD1. This CDR3 comprises 15 residues. From germline, CDR1 is SGHRS and CDR2 YFSETQ. The V segment lost 4 bases and the J segment 4 bases; nucleotides outside the gene matches: 9. The CDR3 is CASSTDRAPIYGYTF. For the CDR3, the DNA is TGCGCCAGCAGCACGGACAGGGCGCCCATCTATGGCTACACCTTC.

The V call is TRBV6-5, the J call TRBJ2-1, with a tentative D call TRBD1 (5 bases). The V end lost 6 bases, the J end lost 8 bases, and 8 bases lay between the germline ends. The CDR3 has 11 amino acids. Germline loops: CDR1 MNHEY, CDR2 SVGAGI. CDR3 nucleotides: TGTGCCAGCAGGGGGCCTTATGAGCAGTTCTTC. This sequence encodes CASRGPYEQFF.

In its sample, this clone was seen once. The chain links TRBV21-1 to TRBJ1-6; TRBD1 is the table's D call and was not checked against the DNA. TRBV21-1 corresponds to a pseudogene. This CDR3 region has 17 residues. The CDR3 nucleotides read TGTGCCAGCAGCAAAAATCAGGTTCAGGGGCTTAATTCACCCCTCCACTTT. It encodes CASSKNQVQGLNSPLHF.

The rearrangement links TRBV27 to TRBJ1-2; no clear D gene. V lost 5 bases to trimming and J lost 1 base, with 14 bases between them. The germline CDR1 and CDR2 sequences are MNHEY and SMNVEV (reference sequence). This CDR3 has 15 amino acids. The CDR3 region is CASSPLPGFNYGYTF. CDR3 DNA sequence: TGTGCCAGCAGTCCTCTCCCAGGTTTTAACTATGGCTACACCTTC.

This chain uses TRBV15 with TRBJ1-1, with 11 positions matching TRBD1. Germline values: CDR1 LNHNV, CDR2 YYDKDF (reference sequence). V dropped 1 base and J dropped 4; count of bases not matched to a gene: 5. The CDR3 totals 16 residues. CDR3 loop: CATSRVSGTGGTEAFF. The DNA for the CDR3 is TGTGCCACCAGCAGAGTCTCCGGGACAGGGGGCACTGAAGCTTTCTTT.

The V and J genes are TRBV7-6 and TRBJ2-3, with D possibly being TRBD2 (7 bases). Germline V gene lookup returns CDR1 SGHVS and CDR2 FNYEAQ. The CDR3 consists of 15 residues. V dropped 5 bases and J dropped 1 base, with 13 bases sitting between them. The CDR3 region is CASSPSGTRTDTQYF. Here the CDR3 DNA reads TGTGCCAGCAGCCCGAGCGGGACACGCACAGATACGCAGTATTTT.

V and J are TRBV9 and TRBJ1-2, with 7 bases lining up with TRBD1. Germline V gene sequence: CDR1 SGDLS, CDR2 YYNGEE. This CDR3 has 16 amino acids. The ends lost 5 bases at V and 8 bases at J; junction bases unmatched: 18. The CDR3 reads CASRDSQQGLKGGYTF. As DNA, the CDR3 is TGTGCCAGCAGGGATAGCCAACAGGGGCTTAAGGGGGGCTACACCTTC. The full variable domain, with the rest looked up from reference TRBV9 and TRBJ1-2, is DSGVTQTPKHLITATGQRVTLRCSPRSGDLSVYWYQQSLDQGLQFLIQYYNGEERAKGNILERFSAQQFPDLHSELNLSSLELGDSALYFCASRDSQQGLKGGYTFGSGTRLTVV.